These 21 T cell receptor beta chains share one sample of origin, sequenced in a study of blood T cell repertoires in COVID-19. TCRdb's table, derived via immunoSEQ multiplex PCR, lists solely in-frame clones and lacks some. This table holds more than 200,000 clones, approximately 86% found once. Source material: PBMCs or T cells enriched from blood (not recorded which). The receptors shown here come from a woman aged 45-65 years who had recovered from COVID-19.

The chain has TRBV18 and TRBJ1-3, with 7 nucleotides matching TRBD1. Germline CDR1 reads KGHSH; CDR2 reads LQKENI. Germline trimming cut 6 bases from V and 0 bases from J; bases unmatched to any gene: 8. The CDR3 contains 16 residues. CDR3 sequence reads: CASSRGTANSGNTIYF. The CDR3 nucleotides are TGTGCCAGCTCGCGCGGGACAGCTAACTCTGGAAACACCATATATTTT.

The J gene is TRBJ1-3, the V gene TRBV18, with D unclear. Trimming took off 2 bases at V and 2 bases at J, with 16 bases between the two ends. Germline-derived CDR1 and CDR2 are KGHSH and LQKENI. CDR3 length: 17 residues. CDR3 in DNA: TGTGCCAGCTCACCAACGGGATCCATAGGGACTGGAAACACCATATATTTT. It translates to CASSPTGSIGTGNTIYF.

The rearrangement joins TRBV9 to TRBJ1-6; D perhaps matches TRBD1 (5 bases). V lost 0 bases, J lost 0 bases, and 13 bases lay in between. CDR3 length: 18 amino acids. Per the germline V gene, CDR1 is SGDLS and CDR2 is YYNGEE. The CDR3 loop reads CASSVDPGSSSYNSPLHF. The DNA for the CDR3 is TGTGCCAGCAGCGTAGACCCAGGGTCCAGCTCCTATAATTCACCCCTCCACTTT.

The CDR3 spells CASSLGGQGYGYTF. CDR3 bases: TGTGCCAGCAGCTTGGGGGGACAGGGCTATGGCTACACCTTC. The V call is TRBV11-2, the J call TRBJ1-2, with TRBD1 matching over 9 bases. The CDR3 is 14 residues long. V was clipped by 3 bases and J by 4 bases; unmatched bases: 3. CDR1 is SGHAT and CDR2 is FQNNGV in the germline V gene.

J is TRBJ2-4 and V is TRBV30, with unresolved D. The CDR3 length is 14 residues. CDR1 GTSNPN and CDR2 SVGIG come from the germline V gene (reference sequence). V was cut by 0 bases and J by 6 bases, with 12 bases left in between. The CDR3 DNA follows: TGTGCCTGGAGTGTAGTGGGCCTGGGAAACATTCAGTACTTC. Protein sequence: CAWSVVGLGNIQYF. Full variable domain (missing parts from reference TRBV30 and TRBJ2-4): SQTIHQWPATLVQPVGSPLSLECTVEGTSNPNLYWYRQAAGRGLQLLFYSVGIGQISSEVPQNLSASRPQDRQFILSSKKLLLSDSGFYLCAWSVVGLGNIQYFGAGTRLSVL.

The chain employs TRBV5-1 and TRBJ1-2; D possibly corresponds to TRBD1 (6 bases). V was cut by 2 bases and J by 4 bases, with 12 bases left in between. Germline CDR1 reads SGHRS; CDR2 reads YFSETQ. There are 14 residues in the CDR3. The CDR3 DNA reads TGCGCCAGCAGCTTCCTGGACAGCGCCTATGGCTACACCTTC. Protein product: CASSFLDSAYGYTF.

This chain joins TRBV19 and TRBJ1-5; no clear D gene. Looked up from germline, CDR1 is LNHDA and CDR2 is SQIVND (reference sequence). This CDR3 comprises 14 residues. Trimming took off 2 bases at V and 11 bases at J, with 16 bases between the two ends. In DNA form, the CDR3 reads TGTGCCAGTAGTATATGGGGAGAGGGTGCCGCCCAGCATTTT. Translated: CASSIWGEGAAQHF.

The chain recombines TRBV7-9 with TRBJ2-2; 8 nucleotides agree with TRBD1. Germline loops: CDR1 SEHNR, CDR2 FQNEAQ (reference sequence). CDR3 length: 15 residues. J gave up 11 bases and V 5 bases, and 13 bases lay outside the gene matches. CDR3 protein: CASSVTGDRFGELFF. CDR3 nucleotide sequence: TGTGCCAGCAGCGTCACCGGGGACAGGTTCGGTGAGCTGTTTTTT.

This chain joins TRBV4-1 and TRBJ1-4; TRBD1 aligns across 7 bases. J lost 7 bases, V lost 6 bases, and 8 bases had no gene match. The CDR3 extends over 14 amino acids. Per germline, CDR1 MGHRA and CDR2 YSYEKL. In nucleotides, the CDR3 is TGCGCCAGCAGGAGACAGGGATTAAGTGAAAAACTGTTTTTT. As protein: CASRRQGLSEKLFF.

This clone was counted once. The CDR3 loop reads CASSAGADQETQYF. CDR3 nucleotide sequence: TGTGCCAGCAGCGCAGGGGCAGACCAAGAGACCCAGTACTTC. The gene calls are TRBV7-9 and TRBJ2-5; a possible D gene is TRBD1 (6 bases). Germline CDR1 reads SEHNR; CDR2 reads FQNEAQ (reference sequence). The V gene lost 5 bases and the J gene lost 0 bases, with 10 bases spanning the gap. The CDR3 spans 14 residues.

The chain couples TRBV6-1 to TRBJ2-3; tentative D call: TRBD1 (5 bases). V gave up 3 bases and J gave up 5 bases, with 9 bases separating them. Germline V CDR1 and CDR2: MNHNS, SASEGT. The CDR3 length is 13 residues. The CDR3 here is CASSDAGQDTQYF. In nucleotides, the CDR3 is TGTGCCAGCAGTGACGCCGGACAAGATACGCAGTATTTT.

V usage is TRBV3-1 (or the pseudogene TRBV3-2) and J usage is TRBJ1-1, with D perhaps matching TRBD1 (5 bases). From germline, CDR1 is LGHDT and CDR2 YNNKEL (reference sequence). The CDR3 spans 13 residues. The ends were cut back, 1 base at V and 8 bases at J, with 11 bases in the middle. In DNA form, the CDR3 reads TGTGCCAGCAGCCAAGTTCGGGGGGAAGAAGCTTTCTTT. It yields the protein CASSQVRGEEAFF.

The genes are TRBV9 and TRBJ1-1; 8 positions agree with TRBD1. Germline V gene lookup returns CDR1 SGDLS and CDR2 YYNGEE. The CDR3 sequence is 14 residues long. V was clipped by 4 bases and J by 2 bases; unmatched bases: 4. The CDR3 nucleotides are TGTGCCAGCAGCCCGACAGGGGCCAACACTGAAGCTTTCTTT. Translated: CASSPTGANTEAFF.

J is TRBJ2-7 and V is TRBV2; D ambiguous. This CDR3 comprises 11 residues. Trimming removed 6 bases from V and 7 bases from J, with 10 bases in between. Germline V gene data show CDR1 as SNHLY and CDR2 as FYNNEI. This CDR3 reads CASRASGEQYF. The CDR3 DNA sequence: TGTGCCAGCAGAGCATCAGGAGAGCAGTACTTC.

This chain connects TRBV5-1 to TRBJ2-7; TRBD2 aligns across 12 bases. Germline V gene sequence: CDR1 SGHRS, CDR2 YFSETQ. The junction had 2 bases not matched to a gene; V was cut back by 4 bases and J by 6 bases. The CDR3 is 13 amino acids. CDR3 loop: CASSILAGGEQYF. As DNA, the CDR3 is TGCGCCAGCAGCATACTAGCGGGAGGCGAGCAGTACTTC.

The chain recombines TRBV4-1 with TRBJ1-3; D unresolved. Per the germline V gene, CDR1 is MGHRA and CDR2 is YSYEKL. CDR3 length equals 16 residues. Trimming removed 1 base at V and 5 bases at J, with 15 bases between. CDR3 sequence reads: CASSQGYSPRRNTIYF. For the CDR3, the DNA is TGCGCCAGCAGCCAAGGGTATAGTCCGAGGAGAAACACCATATATTTT.

The DNA for the CDR3 is TGTGCCAGCAGTGAATTCGAGGCAGGGGGTTCACCCCTCCACTTT. This gives the protein CASSEFEAGGSPLHF. The chain links TRBV25-1 to TRBJ1-6, with 7 bases fitting TRBD1. Trimming took 1 base from V and 9 from J; bases not matched to a gene: 6. CDR1 and CDR2 (germline): MGHDK, SYGVNS. CDR3 length: 15 residues.

The chain employs TRBV28 and TRBJ1-2; 9 nucleotides line up with TRBD1. Losses at the gene ends were 4 bases for V and 3 bases for J; bases not matched to a gene: 3. The CDR3 length is 14 residues. Germline loops: CDR1 MDHEN, CDR2 SYDVKM. The DNA for the CDR3 is TGTGCCAGCAGTTCGGGACAGGGCTACTATGGCTACACCTTC. It yields the protein CASSSGQGYYGYTF.

This rearrangement joins TRBV7-9 to TRBJ2-3; D might be TRBD2 (6 bases). Germline values: CDR1 SEHNR, CDR2 FQNEAQ (reference sequence). The CDR3 spans 14 residues. V lost 6 bases and J lost 1, with 11 bases in between. The DNA for the CDR3 is TGTGCCAGCAGGTCGGTAGCGGGCACAGATACGCAGTATTTT. Protein product: CASRSVAGTDTQYF.

This chain joins TRBV18 and TRBJ1-1; 8 nucleotides align to TRBD1. With 0 bases clipped from V and 5 bases from J, the junction kept 5 bases outside the gene matches. Germline V gene lookup returns CDR1 KGHSH and CDR2 LQKENI. The CDR3 length is 15 residues. In DNA form, the CDR3 reads TGTGCCAGCTCACCACCTTCAGGGGGCGGAACTGAAGCTTTCTTT. Protein sequence: CASSPPSGGGTEAFF.

J is TRBJ1-6 and V is TRBV28; possible D gene TRBD1, 5 bases. The CDR3 is made up of 16 amino acids. Trimming pared 5 bases from V and 7 bases from J, leaving 18 bases between. CDR1 is MDHEN, CDR2 SYDVKM, per germline. In nucleotides, the CDR3 is TGTGCCAGCAGTCCCCAGGGTAGGGTGGCCAATTCACCCCTCCACTTT. Translating it yields CASSPQGRVANSPLHF.